This T cell receptor beta chain was obtained from a study of CD8 T cells in ankylosing spondylitis. Study results and caveats: According to the report, clones linked to the disease were significantly enriched in matched synovial fluid samples taken from ankylosing spondylitis patients. One TCR beta motif, made up of roughly eight highly homologous variants, appeared characteristic of ankylosing spondylitis blood.

MiXCR was run by TCRdb on the 5' RACE reads, yielding one entry per CDR3 protein. The sample lists just under 550,000 distinct CDR3 sequences; roughly 13% were seen once. A remark on this clonotype: Its antigen remains unknown.

This CDR3 is 15 amino acids long. The V and J ends lost 1 base and 4 bases, in that order; junction bases with no gene match: 3. In germline, CDR1 is DFQATT, CDR2 SNEGSKA (reference sequence). The sequenced sample was blood, either unsorted or a sorted T cell fraction (not recorded which). This sequence joins TRBV20-1 and TRBJ2-1; TRBD1 agrees at 11 bases. The clonotype was recovered from a male donor with ankylosing spondylitis. The CDR3 nucleotides are TGCAGTGCTAGAGCCCGGGACAGGGGGTACAATGAGCAGTTCTTC. It codes for CSARARDRGYNEQFF.